These 9 T cell receptor beta chains share one sample of origin, sequenced in a study of blood T cell repertoires in COVID-19. Data came from immunoSEQ multiplex PCR; TCRdb stores just in-frame clones and leaves some out. The data contain some 320,000 clones, over 75% of them singletons. Sequencing input: peripheral blood. The receptors come from a human donor in a cohort sampled during active COVID-19.

As regards this clone: Its ends do not fully match the called genes, so a read error is possible. V and J are TRBV19 and TRBJ2-4; 7 bases are shared with TRBD1. The CDR3 spans 13 residues. Germline assignment: CDR1 LNHDA and CDR2 SQIVND (reference sequence). This CDR3 reads CASSAPLGTALHF. CDR3 DNA: TGTGCCAGTAGTGCTCCCTTAGGGACAGCTCTGCACTTC.

This clone was recorded a few times. The chain joins TRBV24-1 to TRBJ1-1; D unclear. The V and J ends lost 2 bases and 1 base respectively, with 7 bases between them. CDR3 length: 14 residues. Germline V gene lookup returns CDR1 KGHDR and CDR2 SFDVKD. For the CDR3, the DNA is TGTGCCACCAGTGATTCGGCGGGGAACACTGAAGCTTTCTTT. This sequence encodes CATSDSAGNTEAFF.

The chain has TRBV24-1 and TRBJ1-2, with a weak D call TRBD1 (5 bases). In germline, CDR1 is KGHDR, CDR2 SFDVKD. The germline V and J ends were trimmed by 3 bases and 3 bases, with 10 bases remaining between them. The CDR3 runs to 14 residues. For the CDR3, the DNA is TGTGCCACCAGTGATCAGGACAAGGACTATGGCTACACCTTC. Translating gives CATSDQDKDYGYTF.

This clone was seen only once. The rearrangement joins TRBV19 to TRBJ1-1; 7 bases agree with TRBD1. This CDR3 has 13 residues. Germline CDR1 is LNHDA and CDR2 is SQIVND (reference sequence). Trimming removed 3 bases from V and 8 bases from J; junction bases left unmatched: 6. Written as DNA, the CDR3 is TGTGCCAGTAGTATGAATACGGACAGGGAAGCTTTCTTT. Amino acid sequence: CASSMNTDREAFF.

The chain uses TRBV13 and TRBJ1-1; D perhaps matches TRBD1 (5 bases). V was pared by 4 bases and J by 2 bases, with 20 bases between. Per the germline V gene, CDR1 is PRHDT and CDR2 is FYEKMQ (reference sequence). This CDR3 has 17 amino acids. CDR3 in DNA: TGTGCCAGCAGCTCGGCGGGGGGGGGACCGCTCAACACTGAAGCTTTCTTT. Translation gives CASSSAGGGPLNTEAFF.

The J gene is TRBJ1-1, the V gene TRBV9; D call uncertain. Per germline, CDR1 SGDLS and CDR2 YYNGEE. The V end was cut by 2 bases, the J end by 4 bases, with 27 bases between. This CDR3 comprises 19 residues. CDR3 coding DNA: TGTGCCAGCAGCGTCCGACCCTCCACTCGGACGGGAACGGGCACTGAAGCTTTCTTT. Translation gives CASSVRPSTRTGTGTEAFF.

This clone was picked up one time. The chain uses TRBV24-1 and TRBJ2-7, with D perhaps TRBD1 (5 bases). The CDR3 has 15 amino acids. V was clipped by 7 bases and J by 2 bases, with 17 bases between them. Germline CDR1 is KGHDR and CDR2 is SFDVKD. This CDR3 reads CATSTVQGKTYEQYF. CDR3 in DNA: TGTGCCACCAGCACAGTCCAGGGAAAAACCTACGAGCAGTACTTC.

The genes are TRBV6-6 and TRBJ1-2, with a possible D match to TRBD1 (6 bases). The CDR3 has 13 amino acids. Germline V gives CDR1 MNHNY, CDR2 SVGAGI (reference sequence). The V gene lost 6 bases and the J gene lost 2 bases, with 10 bases spanning the gap. The CDR3 reads CASSRTGNYGYTF. CDR3 nucleotide sequence: TGTGCCAGCAGCAGAACAGGGAACTATGGCTACACCTTC.

This chain joins TRBV6-5 and TRBJ2-3; tentative D call: TRBD1 (6 bases). The CDR3 sequence is 15 residues long. V was shortened by 9 bases and J by 0 bases, with 16 bases between the two germline ends. Germline V CDR1 and CDR2: MNHEY, SVGAGI. The CDR3 is CASFRGGSSTDTQYF. CDR3 nucleotide sequence: TGTGCCAGTTTCAGAGGGGGATCTAGCACAGATACGCAGTATTTT.